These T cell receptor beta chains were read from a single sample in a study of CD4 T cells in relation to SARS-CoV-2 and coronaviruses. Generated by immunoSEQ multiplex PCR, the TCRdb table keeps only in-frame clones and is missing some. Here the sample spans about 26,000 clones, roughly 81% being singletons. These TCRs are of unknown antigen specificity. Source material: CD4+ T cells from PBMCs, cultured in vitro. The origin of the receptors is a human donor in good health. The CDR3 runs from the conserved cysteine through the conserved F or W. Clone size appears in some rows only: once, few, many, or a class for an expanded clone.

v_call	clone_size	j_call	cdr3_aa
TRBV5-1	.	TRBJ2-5	CASSPGTLLKETQYF
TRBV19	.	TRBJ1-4	CANEGLETLVEELFF
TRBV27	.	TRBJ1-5	CASSFYNQPQHF
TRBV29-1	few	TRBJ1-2	CSVEDRAKGYGYTF
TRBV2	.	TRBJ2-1	CASRTGQGRDNEQFF
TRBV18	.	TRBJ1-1	CASSPTNSRASGTEAFF
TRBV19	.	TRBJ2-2	CASRTAGGAGELFF
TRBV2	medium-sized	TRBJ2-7	CASSLWGQGDYEQYF
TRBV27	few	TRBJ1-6	CASSPSGPGGSPLHF
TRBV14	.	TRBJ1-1	CASSPMQGAVGRNTEAFF
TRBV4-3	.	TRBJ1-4	CASSQGLSGAGEKLFF
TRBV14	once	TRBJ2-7	CASSLFLGRSYEQYF
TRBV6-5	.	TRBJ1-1	CASSYGDGRGTEAFF
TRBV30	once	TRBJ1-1	CAGTDNTEAFF
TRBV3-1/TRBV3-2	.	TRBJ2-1	CASSPGRGGSLVDEQFF
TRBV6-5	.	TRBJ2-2	CASKRGAPAGELFF
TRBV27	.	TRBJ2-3	CASSRGLAGGLTDTQYF
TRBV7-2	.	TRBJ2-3	CASGPGLATTDTQYF
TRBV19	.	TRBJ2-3	CASSIWTAADTQYF
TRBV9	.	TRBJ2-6	CASSVGWGFGANVLTF
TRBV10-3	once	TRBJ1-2	CAISERPQGEYGYTF
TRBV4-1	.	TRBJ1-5	CASSQGNSNQPQHF
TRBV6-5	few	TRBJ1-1	CASSYAPWAEAFF
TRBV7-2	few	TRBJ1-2	CASSLDALYGYTF
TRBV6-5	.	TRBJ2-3	CASSLIAGLTDTQYF
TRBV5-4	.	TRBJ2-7	CASSSGKEYEQYF
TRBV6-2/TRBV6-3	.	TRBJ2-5	CASSYLQETQYF
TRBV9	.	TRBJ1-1	CASSPLSGAEAFF
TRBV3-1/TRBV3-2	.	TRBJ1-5	CASSINTPFWHHQPQHF
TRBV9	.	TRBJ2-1	CASSVGNNYNEQFF
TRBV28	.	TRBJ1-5	CASSPPAAPSNQPQHF
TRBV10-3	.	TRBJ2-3	CAIRYDLAGATDTQYF
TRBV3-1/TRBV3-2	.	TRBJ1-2	CASSQDLGYNYGYTF
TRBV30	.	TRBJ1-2	CAWSARRTGGNYGYTF
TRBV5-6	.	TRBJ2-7	CASSLMGDEQYF
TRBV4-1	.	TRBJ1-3	CASSQPRLISGNTIYF
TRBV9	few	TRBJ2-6	CASSVAPGRMDNVLTF
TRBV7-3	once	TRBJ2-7	CASSVRGGNAYEQYF
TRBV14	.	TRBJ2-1	CASSQDWGLAGENEQFF
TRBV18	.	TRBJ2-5	CASSPAGRQETQYF
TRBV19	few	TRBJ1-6	CASSSDGNSPLHF
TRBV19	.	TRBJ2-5	CASSEDRTSETQYF
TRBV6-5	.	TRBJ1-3	CASSSGEGNTIYF
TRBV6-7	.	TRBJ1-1	CASSYFPRTGGPLNTEAFF
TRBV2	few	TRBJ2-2	CASSGLESSAGELFF
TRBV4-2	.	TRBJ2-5	CASSPRPPAQETQYF
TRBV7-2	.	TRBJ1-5	CASSLVTDSNQPQHF
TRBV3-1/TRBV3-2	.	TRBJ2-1	CASSQGTSGSSYNEQFF
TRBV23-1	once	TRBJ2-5	CASWRGYTPDPGWRAQYF